The 10 T cell receptor beta chains reported below all come from one sample, sequenced in a study of T-cell reconstitution after alpha-beta-depleted transplantation in children (dated by TCRdb to about 2016). Library creation used PCR. TCRdb shows the sequencer as Illumina HiSeq 2500. To normalize quantification of the TCRbeta repertoire, the TCR libraries were built with molecular barcoding that relied on unique molecular identifiers. Clones were called with MiXCR by TCRdb after fastp trimmed the public reads at Q25, and only in-frame beta chains were retained. Each CDR3 protein appears once, grouped with its most common genes and DNA. This sample lists about 190,000 distinct CDR3 sequences; 6% to 7% were detected once. The top ten hold around 2.7% of the sample. The sequenced sample was PBMCs from the stem cell graft donor, obtained from the stem cell graft. These receptors originate from a human donor who donated a stem cell graft to a child with Wiskott-Aldrich syndrome.

This clonotype was seen more than once but under ten times. The CDR3: CATSRMRTSGSPNEQFF. The CDR3 DNA reads as TGTGCCACCAGCAGAATGCGAACTAGCGGGAGCCCCAATGAGCAGTTCTTC. This sequence joins TRBV15 and TRBJ2-1; TRBD2 aligns across 11 bases. The CDR3 covers 17 residues. Germline V gene sequence: CDR1 LNHNV, CDR2 YYDKDF (reference sequence). After removal of 2 bases from V and 6 bases from J, the junction contained 9 bases not matched to a gene. The whole variable domain, remainder taken from reference TRBV15 and TRBJ2-1, is DAMVIQNPRYQVTQFGKPVTLSCSQTLNHNVMYWYQQKSSQAPKLLFHYYDKDFNNEADTPDNFQSRRPNTSFCFLDIRSPGLGDTAMYLCATSRMRTSGSPNEQFFGPGTRLTVL.

This chain links TRBV3-1 with TRBJ1-1; D gene ambiguous. The V end lost 5 bases, the J end lost 6 bases, and 13 bases lay between the germline ends. CDR1 and CDR2 (germline): LGHDT, YNNKEL (reference sequence). There are 13 residues in the CDR3. Here the CDR3 reads CASSFGAGAEAFF. CDR3 bases: TGTGCCAGCAGCTTTGGTGCCGGGGCTGAAGCTTTCTTT.

This clonotype was seen repeatedly, ten times or more. V usage is TRBV6-2 or TRBV6-3 and J usage is TRBJ2-6; D is uncertain. Germline CDR1 is MNHEY and CDR2 is SVGEGT. The CDR3 runs 16 residues. V lost 0 bases, J lost 0 bases, and 6 bases lay in between. In DNA form, the CDR3 reads TGTGCCAGCAGTTACTCCTTCTACTCTGGGGCCAACGTCCTGACTTTC. Its protein product is CASSYSFYSGANVLTF.

This clonotype has ten or more counts. J is TRBJ1-5 and V is TRBV18; D is unclear. Germline CDR1 reads KGHSH; CDR2 reads LQKENI. The CDR3 has 13 residues. With 5 bases removed from V and 3 bases from J, the gap between germline ends came to 8 bases. The CDR3 DNA reads TGTGCCAGCTCATCGACAACCAATCAGCCCCAGCATTTT. Translation gives CASSSTTNQPQHF.

This clonotype was found a few times. The CDR3 region is CASSFRTGLGDSPLHF. The CDR3 DNA reads as TGTGCCAGCAGTTTTCGGACGGGGTTAGGGGATTCACCCCTCCACTTT. The V gene is TRBV12-3 or TRBV12-4, the J gene TRBJ1-6; the D gene is possibly TRBD1 (5 bases). There are 16 residues in the CDR3. V lost 3 bases and J 8 bases, leaving 17 bases between the germline ends.

This clonotype occurred many times. V is TRBV10-3 and J is TRBJ2-3; D gene unclear. Germline CDR1 ENHRY, CDR2 SYGVKD. Between the trimmed V and J ends, which lost 1 base and 3 bases, there was a span of 5 bases. The CDR3 is 13 residues long. The CDR3 DNA is TGTGCCATCAGTGAGTGGAGTACAGATACGCAGTATTTT. This gives the protein CAISEWSTDTQYF.

This clonotype was seen ten or more times. This chain uses TRBV15 with TRBJ1-6; no clear D. V lost 1 base to trimming and J lost 6 bases, with 10 bases between them. The germline V gene encodes CDR1 LNHNV and CDR2 YYDKDF (reference sequence). The CDR3 is 15 amino acids. The CDR3 spells CATSRVLEGNSPLHF. CDR3 sequence (DNA): TGTGCCACCAGCAGAGTTCTGGAGGGTAATTCACCCCTCCACTTT.

This clonotype has a count of ten or more. The chain uses TRBV5-1 and TRBJ2-3; D remains unclear. V was clipped by 1 base and J by 3 bases, with 9 bases between them. The CDR3 has 14 residues. CDR1 is SGHRS, CDR2 YFSETQ, per germline. In DNA form, the CDR3 reads TGCGCCAGCAGCTTGTCGCTGGGGACAGATACGCAGTATTTT. This translates into CASSLSLGTDTQYF.

This clonotype occurred many times. This CDR3 is CASRSDREGEKLFF. DNA of the CDR3: TGTGCCAGCAGATCCGACAGGGAAGGTGAAAAACTGTTTTTT. The genes are TRBV12-3 or TRBV12-4 and TRBJ1-4, with 7 bases matching TRBD1. J was trimmed by 7 bases and V by 6 bases; bases with no gene match: 8. The CDR3 loop spans 14 amino acids.

Only a few counts were recorded for this clonotype. The CDR3 here is CASSLGLAEDTQYF. The CDR3 DNA is TGCGCCAGCAGCTTGGGCCTAGCAGAAGATACGCAGTATTTT. The chain recombines TRBV5-1 with TRBJ2-3; maybe TRBD2 (5 bases). Trimming removed 0 bases from V and 5 bases from J, with 10 bases in between. The CDR3 spans 14 residues. CDR1 SGHRS and CDR2 YFSETQ come from the germline V gene.